This TCR beta chain was identified during a study of blood T cell repertoires in COVID-19. Study-level information: The United States, Italy and Spain provided the acute and convalescent COVID-19 samples. The cDNA or gDNA used as material had been derived from T cells, B-cell-depleted T cells, or PBMCs.

In the original processing: Estimates of nucleated cell counts were drawn from the amplification of reference gene primers. Method: immunoSEQ multiplex PCR; TCRdb's copy keeps in-frame clones and lacks some. V and J calls and clone size follow that table, whereas D and trimming were derived from the DNA. The sample consists of about 260,000 clones, more than 90% of them appearing once. V was clipped by 5 bases and J by 2 bases; unmatched bases: 18. Germline V gene sequence: CDR1 SGHNT, CDR2 YYREEE (reference sequence). The CDR3 totals 18 residues. The sequence came from a person between 18 and 30 years old with COVID-19, enrolled during active disease. The J gene is TRBJ1-1, the V gene TRBV5-4, with TRBD1 identical over 7 bases. Sequenced input: peripheral blood. The CDR3 sequence: CASRERTGLTFYNTEAFF. The CDR3 bases are TGTGCCAGCAGGGAAAGGACAGGCTTAACGTTTTATAACACTGAAGCTTTCTTT.